This T cell receptor (beta chain) is drawn from a study of shared clonotypes between healthy human individuals. Across the study: Per donor, CD8 memory used one plate, CD8 naive used two, CD4 memory used three and CD4 naive used three.

This CDR3 contains 12 residues. Deletions cut 6 bases from V and 7 bases from J, with 15 bases between. CDR1 and CDR2 from the germline V gene are SQVTM and ANQGSEA. For each subset, genomic DNA was distributed in equal portions over several immunoSEQ plates. TCRdb keeps only in-frame clones here, not all; method: immunoSEQ multiplex PCR. Among roughly 1 million clones listed, about 80% were seen once. Naive CD4+ cells were CD45RA-selected; the remaining cells were memory. This sequence was found in a man aged 18 to 35 in good health. The chain links TRBV29-1 to TRBJ1-2; maybe TRBD1 (6 bases). The sequencing sample was made of memory CD4+ T cells sorted from blood. Subset: CD45RA-negative fraction. This CDR3 is CSVEGHSSGYTF. CDR3 coding DNA: TGCAGCGTAGAGGGACACTCGAGTGGCTACACCTTC.